The sequence of this T cell receptor (beta chain) was determined in a study of PD-1 blockade in classical Hodgkin lymphoma (TCRdb year 2020). Regarding the complete study: Nivolumab dosing was 3 mg/kg intravenously every 2 weeks, continuing until either disease progression or unacceptable toxicity. The study used CyTOF and TCR beta sequencing to define a peripheral blood immune signature of response to PD-1 blockade in classical Hodgkin lymphoma. General conclusions and limits of the study: Lower diversity was seen in patients whose nivolumab began less than 1 year after ASCT, and these patients were left out of later analyses so that immune reconstitution would not confound the results. Trial patients with a complete response had baseline diversity similar to that of newly diagnosed patients, while partial responders and progressors had significantly lower diversity. Newly diagnosed patients were reported to have lower baseline TCR diversity than healthy donors, and relapsed/refractory patients were reported to have lower baseline TCR diversity still. The study covered only a single clinical trial cohort, and the causes of the repertoire differences, possibly disease activity or prior therapy, were still not defined. CD4+ but not CD8+ TCR diversity rose significantly by C4D1 (p=0.0027 vs p=0.16), most apparent in complete responders (p=0.02).

According to the study, the label for this sample's time point signals: cycle 2 day 1 (C2D1) of nivolumab. Every trial patient had relapsed following autologous stem cell transplantation, and prior brentuximab vedotin exposure was what differed among cohorts A, B and C. The trial cohort comprised some 60 patients with relapsed/refractory classical Hodgkin lymphoma whose best overall responses were complete response, partial response or progressive disease. Single-agent nivolumab was administered to trial patients in the multi-cohort phase II CheckMate 205 trial. An independent review committee assessed best overall response by applying the 2007 International Working Group response criteria. Trial PBMCs were collected immediately before nivolumab initiation (C1D1) and during therapy at cycle 2 day 1 and cycle 4 day 1. Peripheral blood was collected in 8 mL Vacutainer Cell Preparation Tubes, from which PBMCs were isolated by centrifugation and then cryopreserved.

Worth noting for this clone: Its specific antigen is unknown. Base qualities are not recorded, but no much larger clone differs from it by a single base.

From V the trimming removes 5 bases and from J it removes 6 bases, while the gene matches leave 7 bases of the junction unaccounted for. From cysteine to phenylalanine, the CDR3 is 14 amino acids long. The entry retains the CDR3 DNA only, 42 bases that are in frame from base 1. Looking up the germline V gene yields CDR1 SGHTA and CDR2 FQGNSA. Genomic DNA was extracted with the Qiagen DNeasy kit from unsorted PBMCs and from negatively selected CD4+ and CD8+ fractions. TCR beta CDR3 regions were subjected to amplification by immunoSEQ multiplex PCR with primers that anneal to V and J segments. A synthetic immune receptor repertoire was used to minimize amplification bias, and any residual bias was removed computationally once sequencing was done. The source study handled its data this way. Custom Python scripts were used to quantify repertoire diversity as the Shannon entropy index. Unsorted, CD4+ and CD8+ repertoires were analyzed separately, except for combined analyses in which CD4+ and CD8+ sequences were merged in silico. Clonal expansion was defined as a frequency increase of at least 2-fold after treatment compared with C1D1, and clones undetected at baseline were assigned a pseudocount of 0.5. Singleton clones were defined as clones with 0 or 1 copy at C1D1, and non-singleton clones were defined as clones with 2 or more copies. Clones expanded in unsorted samples were annotated as CD4+, CD8+ or unknown by matching protein sequences in sorted samples from the same patient. Wilcoxon tests on paired samples were used to test changes in diversity from C1D1 to C4D1. This immuneACCESS table, as held by TCRdb, lists in-frame sequences with V and J called but not all clones. Of the missing ones, under half trace to an unresolved V gene in checked studies; the others have no known cause. That table furnishes V, J and clone size, whereas the DNA furnished D and trimming. In all, the sample holds around 100,000 clones, and approximately 90% of those were seen once. The ten largest account for 5.5% to 8.5% of the sample.

The clonotype was recovered from a human donor with classical Hodgkin lymphoma. The specimen was peripheral blood mononuclear cells (PBMCs), collected before the second cycle of nivolumab. The sequence is built from TRBV7-2 and TRBJ1-5; TRBD1 aligns with 7 central bases. The CDR3 is CASSASGGSQPQHF. The sequenced DNA: TGTGCCAGCAGCGCGTCAGGGGGGAGTCAGCCCCAGCATTTT.